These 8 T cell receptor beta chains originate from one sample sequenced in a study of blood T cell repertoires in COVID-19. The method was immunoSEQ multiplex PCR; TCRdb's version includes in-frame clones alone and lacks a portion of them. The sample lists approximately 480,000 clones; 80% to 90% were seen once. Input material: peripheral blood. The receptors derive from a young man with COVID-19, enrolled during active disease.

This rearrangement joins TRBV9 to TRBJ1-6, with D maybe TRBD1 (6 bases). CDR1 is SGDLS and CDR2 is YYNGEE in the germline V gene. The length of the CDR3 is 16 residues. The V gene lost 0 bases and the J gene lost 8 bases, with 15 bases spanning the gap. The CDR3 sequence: CASSVDVQGRYSPLHF. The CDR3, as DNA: TGTGCCAGCAGCGTAGACGTACAGGGTCGCTATTCACCCCTCCACTTT.

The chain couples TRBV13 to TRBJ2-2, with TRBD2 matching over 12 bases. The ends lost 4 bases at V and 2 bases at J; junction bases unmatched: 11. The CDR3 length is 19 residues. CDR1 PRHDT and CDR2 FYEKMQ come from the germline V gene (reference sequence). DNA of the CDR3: TGTGCCAGCAGCTCTGGACTAGCGGGGCCGGCCATAAACACCGGGGAGCTGTTTTTT. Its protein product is CASSSGLAGPAINTGELFF.

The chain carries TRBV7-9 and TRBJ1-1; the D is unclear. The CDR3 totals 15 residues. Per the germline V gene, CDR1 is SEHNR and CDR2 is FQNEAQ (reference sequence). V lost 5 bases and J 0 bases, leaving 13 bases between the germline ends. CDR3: CASSPRGLLNTEAFF. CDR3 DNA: TGTGCCAGCAGCCCCAGAGGGCTATTGAACACTGAAGCTTTCTTT.

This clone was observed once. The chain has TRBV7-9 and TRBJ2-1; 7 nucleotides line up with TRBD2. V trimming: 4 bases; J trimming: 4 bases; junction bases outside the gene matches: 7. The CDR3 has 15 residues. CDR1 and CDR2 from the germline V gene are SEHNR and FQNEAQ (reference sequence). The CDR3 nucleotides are TGTGCCAGCAGCTCCTCGCTAGCGGAGTACAATGAGCAGTTCTTC. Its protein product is CASSSSLAEYNEQFF.

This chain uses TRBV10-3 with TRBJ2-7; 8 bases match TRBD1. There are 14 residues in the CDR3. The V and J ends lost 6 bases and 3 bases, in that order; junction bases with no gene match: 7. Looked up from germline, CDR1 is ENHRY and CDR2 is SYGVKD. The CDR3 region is CAISPTGALYEQYF. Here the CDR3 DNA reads TGTGCCATCAGCCCGACAGGGGCCCTCTACGAGCAGTACTTC.

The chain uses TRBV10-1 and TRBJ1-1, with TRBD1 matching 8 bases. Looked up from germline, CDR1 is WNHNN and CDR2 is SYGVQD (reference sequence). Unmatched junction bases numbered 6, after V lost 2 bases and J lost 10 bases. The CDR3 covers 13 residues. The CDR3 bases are TGCGCCAGCAGTGAGCCGGGACAGGTAGGAGCTTTCTTT. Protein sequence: CASSEPGQVGAFF.

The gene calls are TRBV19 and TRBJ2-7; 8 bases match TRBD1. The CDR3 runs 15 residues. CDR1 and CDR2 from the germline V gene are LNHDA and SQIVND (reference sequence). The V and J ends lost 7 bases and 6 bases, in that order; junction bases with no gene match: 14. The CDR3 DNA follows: TGTGCCAGTAAAAGAACAGGGCAGGGGGCAATCGAGCAGTACTTC. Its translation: CASKRTGQGAIEQYF.

The CDR3 DNA reads TGTGCCAGCACCGAAAGGGTGGGGGGGACGGCTGAGCAGTTCTTC. Translated, it gives CASTERVGGTAEQFF. The chain is built from TRBV6-5 and TRBJ2-1; TRBD2 matches 7 bases. CDR3 length equals 15 residues. Germline V gene lookup returns CDR1 MNHEY and CDR2 SVGAGI. With V trimmed by 7 bases and J by 9 bases, 15 bases remained unmatched.